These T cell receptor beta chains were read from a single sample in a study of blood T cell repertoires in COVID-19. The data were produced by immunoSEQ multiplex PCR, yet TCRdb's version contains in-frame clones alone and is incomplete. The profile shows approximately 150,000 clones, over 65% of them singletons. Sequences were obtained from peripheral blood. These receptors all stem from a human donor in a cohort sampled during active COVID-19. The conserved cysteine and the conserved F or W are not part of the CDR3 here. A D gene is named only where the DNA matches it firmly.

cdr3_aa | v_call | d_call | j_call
ASSLGREGYEQY | TRBV13 | NA | TRBJ2-7
ASSRQRANTGELF | TRBV5-4 | NA | TRBJ2-2
ASSERQALYNEQF | TRBV2 | NA | TRBJ2-1
ASSPTSGRHGELF | TRBV28 | TRBD2 | TRBJ2-2
ASSPQRGGTDTQY | TRBV5-1 | TRBD2 | TRBJ2-3
ASSLGLGGRVQY | TRBV11-2 | NA | TRBJ2-5
ATSEQTGGIETQY | TRBV24-1 | TRBD1 | TRBJ2-5
ASSQVPATNEKLF | TRBV3-1/TRBV3-2 | NA | TRBJ1-4
ASRSYQEGGYT | TRBV6-6 | NA | TRBJ1-2
ASPSGFDYNEQF | TRBV10-1 | NA | TRBJ2-1
ASRRRGTEYGYT | TRBV27 | TRBD1 | TRBJ1-2
ASSSSGTGIINQPQH | TRBV5-5 | TRBD1 | TRBJ1-5
ASSDRPTGFLQTQY | TRBV6-1 | TRBD1 | TRBJ2-5
ASSKHQGTEAF | TRBV6-5 | NA | TRBJ1-1
SVARGGTPQETQY | TRBV29-1 | TRBD2 | TRBJ2-5
ATSPRLAEEQF | TRBV15 | TRBD2 | TRBJ2-1
ASRSFSGANVLT | TRBV13 | NA | TRBJ2-6
ASREVGGSTDTQY | TRBV6-6 | NA | TRBJ2-3
ATSDVLEDYGYT | TRBV24-1 | NA | TRBJ1-2
AISGNTGTGRTDTQY | TRBV10-3 | TRBD1 | TRBJ2-3
ASSSSDNEQF | TRBV7-3 | NA | TRBJ2-1
ASTGTSGQNIQY | TRBV25-1 | TRBD2 | TRBJ2-4
ASSLYAGANVLT | TRBV5-6 | NA | TRBJ2-6
ASSRGQGTDTQY | TRBV4-2 | TRBD1 | TRBJ2-3
ASSLGGSRSGELF | TRBV5-1 | TRBD2 | TRBJ2-2
ASSLGLATDTQY | TRBV5-1 | TRBD2 | TRBJ2-3
ASSIRRVGPSYGRYTGELF | TRBV19 | NA | TRBJ2-2
ASSWDRNQPQH | TRBV28 | TRBD1 | TRBJ1-5
ASSSSDRVAYEQY | TRBV7-8 | TRBD1 | TRBJ2-7
ASRGLNTEAF | TRBV19 | NA | TRBJ1-1
ASSLTGTGRTEAF | TRBV3-1/TRBV3-2 | TRBD1 | TRBJ1-1
AWSGLAGGRSEQF | TRBV30 | TRBD2 | TRBJ2-1
ASSLDKYNSPLH | TRBV27 | NA | TRBJ1-6
ASSFGGLSDGYT | TRBV7-9 | NA | TRBJ1-2
ASSVLQIPPDTQY | TRBV9 | NA | TRBJ2-3
ASSRAAKETQY | TRBV18 | NA | TRBJ2-5
ASSQDLVSRVQY | TRBV3-1/TRBV3-2 | NA | TRBJ2-4
ASSLLEGAGNTEAF | TRBV28 | TRBD1 | TRBJ1-1
ASSVQAGLGETQY | TRBV9 | NA | TRBJ2-5
ASSPGGGGFKTQY | TRBV3-1/TRBV3-2 | NA | TRBJ2-5
ASSLAGGSSYNSPLH | TRBV5-4 | TRBD1 | TRBJ1-6
ASRPPGTGGTEAF | TRBV19 | TRBD1 | TRBJ1-1
ASNPGTGEILF | TRBV5-1 | TRBD1 | TRBJ1-4
ASELGSTGHYNSPLH | TRBV28 | NA | TRBJ1-6
ASREQGARGYT | TRBV6-6 | TRBD1 | TRBJ1-2
ASSQDPGRTEAF | TRBV3-1/TRBV3-2 | NA | TRBJ1-1
ASSLGTSGGVRDTQY | TRBV7-3 | TRBD2 | TRBJ2-3